One sample yielded the 23 T cell receptor beta chains listed below, sequenced in a study of human T cells and chemical hapten exposure. Sample time point: patch test 2, 6 weeks after DPC sensitization. Regarding treatment: therapeutic diphenylcyclopropenone sensitization with weekly scalp DPC. TCRdb re-analysed the RACE reads in MiXCR, keeping a single row per CDR3 protein. This table holds over 60,000 distinct CDR3 sequences, 10% to 13% found once. The source material was whole blood, sampled in connection with sensitization to the hapten diphenylcyclopropenone (DPC). The origin of the receptors is a woman aged 45-59 years with alopecia areata. Some clones in this sample may be carry-over from other donors' samples.

This clonotype appeared a few times. The V and J genes are TRBV7-2 and TRBJ1-4; 11 nucleotides match TRBD1. Per germline, CDR1 SGHTA and CDR2 FQGNSA. With 3 bases clipped from V and 7 bases from J, the junction kept 7 bases outside the gene matches. The CDR3 runs 16 residues. CDR3 amino acids: CASSFRGGQGVEKLFF. The CDR3, as DNA: TGTGCCAGCAGCTTCAGAGGGGGACAGGGGGTTGAAAAACTGTTTTTT.

This clonotype has a count of ten or more. V and J are TRBV19 and TRBJ2-1; 9 nucleotides match TRBD2. Looked up from germline, CDR1 is LNHDA and CDR2 is SQIVND (reference sequence). Germline trimming cut 4 bases from V and 7 bases from J; bases unmatched to any gene: 11. The CDR3 is made up of 16 amino acids. The CDR3 DNA is TGTGCCAGTAGTAGCCTTCTCCGCGGGAGGGAGAATGAGCAGTTCTTC. It codes for CASSSLLRGRENEQFF.

This clonotype was counted between two and nine times. The rearrangement joins TRBV20-1 to TRBJ2-7; TRBD2 matches at 11 bases. Per the germline V gene, CDR1 is DFQATT and CDR2 is SNEGSKA (reference sequence). There are 14 residues in the CDR3. The trim removed 5 bases at V and 5 bases at J, leaving 8 bases unmatched. This CDR3 is CSAPSLAGVNEQYF. Here the CDR3 DNA reads TGCAGTGCTCCCTCACTAGCGGGAGTTAACGAGCAGTACTTC.

There are many counts of this clonotype. The J gene is TRBJ2-3, the V gene TRBV4-2; no reliable D call. Deletions cut 1 base from V and 2 bases from J, with 13 bases between. The CDR3 has 16 amino acids. CDR1 is LGHNA and CDR2 is YNFKEQ in the germline V gene. CDR3 sequence reads: CASSQVSAEYTDTQYF. The CDR3, as DNA: TGTGCCAGCAGCCAAGTCTCGGCGGAATACACAGATACGCAGTATTTT.

The genes are TRBV29-1 and TRBJ2-5, with TRBD2 matching over 7 bases. Germline V gene sequence: CDR1 SQVTM, CDR2 ANQGSEA. Trimming took 7 bases from V and 1 from J; bases not matched to a gene: 3. The CDR3 totals 12 residues. The CDR3: CSAGRAQETQYF. The CDR3 nucleotides read TGCAGCGCGGGGAGGGCCCAAGAGACCCAGTACTTC.

This clonotype showed up just a few times. V and J are TRBV2 and TRBJ2-4; no reliable D call. V was shortened by 1 base and J by 3 bases, with 10 bases between the two germline ends. Germline CDR1 and CDR2: SNHLY and FYNNEI. CDR3 length equals 15 residues. The CDR3: CASSEGQAIKNIQYF. CDR3 DNA: TGTGCCAGCAGTGAAGGGCAGGCGATCAAAAACATTCAGTACTTC.

This clonotype was found many times. The chain has TRBV7-2 and TRBJ2-7, with D possibly being TRBD2 (5 bases). This CDR3 comprises 15 residues. V lost 1 base and J lost 0, with 10 bases in between. Germline CDR1 and CDR2: SGHTA and FQGNSA. As DNA, the CDR3 is TGTGCCAGCAGCTTAGAAGGAGGTCTCTCCTACGAGCAGTACTTC. It yields the protein CASSLEGGLSYEQYF.

V and J are TRBV5-8 and TRBJ2-7, with 7 nucleotides matching TRBD1. J gave up 7 bases and V 2 bases, and 9 bases lay outside the gene matches. From germline, CDR1 is SGHTS and CDR2 YDEGEE. The CDR3 length is 14 residues. The CDR3 DNA sequence: TGTGCCAGCAGCTTCACAGGGGCTACGATTGAGCAGTACTTC. Protein product: CASSFTGATIEQYF.

This clonotype was seen only a few times. The J gene is TRBJ2-4, the V gene TRBV2, with D maybe TRBD1 (5 bases). V was trimmed by 5 bases and J by 0 bases, leaving 11 bases between them. Germline CDR1 reads SNHLY; CDR2 reads FYNNEI. CDR3 size: 15 residues. The CDR3: CASSWTFLAKNIQYF. The CDR3 nucleotides are TGTGCCAGCAGTTGGACATTCCTAGCCAAAAACATTCAGTACTTC.

Here the CDR3 DNA reads TGTGCCAGCAGCTTAGGGGGGATCAATAATTCACCCCTCCACTTT. This encodes CASSLGGINNSPLHF. The chain couples TRBV11-2 to TRBJ1-6, with D maybe TRBD1 (5 bases). V lost 1 base, J lost 5 bases, and 9 bases lay in between. The CDR3 contains 15 residues. Germline CDR1 and CDR2: SGHAT and FQNNGV.

At least ten counts were recorded for this clonotype. V gene TRBV7-2 combines with J gene TRBJ2-3; a possible D gene is TRBD1 (5 bases). Germline V gene lookup returns CDR1 SGHTA and CDR2 FQGNSA. The CDR3 is made up of 17 amino acids. The V end was cut by 2 bases, the J end by 3 bases, with 18 bases between. CDR3: CASSLLPSGRATDTQYF. Written as DNA, the CDR3 is TGTGCCAGCAGCTTATTACCCTCTGGCAGGGCGACAGATACGCAGTATTTT.

This chain connects TRBV29-1 to TRBJ2-2, with D tentatively TRBD2 (6 bases). Between the trimmed V and J ends, which lost 6 bases and 2 bases, there was a span of 10 bases. Germline CDR1 reads SQVTM; CDR2 reads ANQGSEA. The CDR3 consists of 13 residues. CDR3 loop: CSVGLSNTGELFF. As DNA, the CDR3 is TGCAGCGTGGGACTTTCTAACACCGGGGAGCTGTTTTTT.

The chain links TRBV9 to TRBJ2-3; D uncertain. Germline CDR1 is SGDLS and CDR2 is YYNGEE. The V gene lost 2 bases and the J gene lost 4 bases, with 14 bases spanning the gap. The CDR3 is made up of 15 amino acids. The CDR3 coding sequence is TGTGCCAGCAGCGTGAAGGTCAGGATGGCAGATACGCAGTATTTT. It specifies CASSVKVRMADTQYF.

This chain joins TRBV2 and TRBJ2-4, with D tentatively TRBD1 or TRBD2 (5 bases each). This CDR3 contains 13 residues. Trimming took 11 bases from V and 1 from J, leaving 12 bases between them. Germline V lookup: CDR1 SNHLY, CDR2 FYNNEI. CDR3 bases: TGTGCCGGAGACAGAGGGGCCAAAAACATTCAGTACTTC. This gives the protein CAGDRGAKNIQYF.

This clonotype was seen more than once but under ten times. This chain links TRBV6-5 with TRBJ1-6; 7 bases are shared with TRBD1. The V gene's germline CDR1 is MNHEY and CDR2 SVGAGI. Unmatched junction bases numbered 7, after V lost 6 bases and J lost 5 bases. The CDR3 loop spans 15 amino acids. CDR3: CASRSRQGDNSPLHF. CDR3 nucleotides: TGTGCCAGCAGATCCCGACAGGGAGATAATTCACCCCTCCACTTT.

This clonotype was detected a few times. The V gene is TRBV11-2, the J gene TRBJ2-1, with TRBD2 matching 10 bases. The germline gives CDR1 SGHAT, CDR2 FQNNGV. With V trimmed by 10 bases and J by 10 bases, 10 bases remained unmatched. The CDR3 spans 13 residues. CDR3 sequence reads: CATELAGDAEQFF. Written as DNA, the CDR3 is TGTGCCACCGAGCTAGCGGGGGACGCGGAGCAGTTCTTC. Full variable domain (rest looked up from reference TRBV11-2 and TRBJ2-1): EAGVAQSPRYKIIEKRQSVAFWCNPISGHATLYWYQQILGQGPKLLIQFQNNGVVDDSQLPKDRFSAERLKGVDSTLKIQPAKLEDSAVYLCATELAGDAEQFFGPGTRLTVL.

This clonotype was observed at least ten times. This sequence joins TRBV11-2 and TRBJ2-5; 16 bases map to TRBD2. V lost 5 bases to trimming and J lost 4 bases; unmatched junction nucleotides: 4. The CDR3 covers 16 residues. Germline loops: CDR1 SGHAT, CDR2 FQNNGV. The CDR3 loop is CASSPGLAGGVETQYF. CDR3 coding DNA: TGTGCCAGCAGCCCGGGACTAGCGGGAGGGGTAGAGACCCAGTACTTC.

The table lists this clonotype with many counts. The V gene is TRBV11-1, the J gene TRBJ2-2; no clear D gene. Germline assignment: CDR1 SGHAT and CDR2 FQDESV (reference sequence). The CDR3 extends over 15 amino acids. V lost 3 bases and J 5 bases, leaving 13 bases between the germline ends. For the CDR3, the DNA is TGTGCCAGCAGCTTGGTGGCAGGATGGACCGGGGAGCTGTTTTTT. Its protein is CASSLVAGWTGELFF. Full variable domain (outside the CDR3, taken from reference TRBV11-1 and TRBJ2-2): EAEVAQSPRYKITEKSQAVAFWCDPISGHATLYWYRQILGQGPELLVQFQDESVVDDSQLPKDRFSAERLKGVDSTLKIQPAELGDSAMYLCASSLVAGWTGELFFGEGSRLTVL.

This clonotype has a single count. V is TRBV6-5 and J is TRBJ1-1; the D is unclear. Germline CDR1 is MNHEY and CDR2 is SVGAGI. V was clipped by 0 bases and J by 4 bases, with 9 bases between them. The CDR3 has 14 residues. CDR3 in DNA: TGTGCCAGCAGTTACTCGATCTCATCCACTGAAGCTTTCTTT. Translation: CASSYSISSTEAFF.

This clonotype was picked up many times. The genes are TRBV7-2 and TRBJ2-1; TRBD2 aligns across 12 bases. The CDR3 covers 14 residues. V was pared by 7 bases and J by 8 bases, with 6 bases of the junction left unmatched. CDR1 is SGHTA and CDR2 is FQGNSA in the germline V gene. CDR3 bases: TGTGCCAGCACCTCGACTAGCGGGAGTGATGAGCAGTTCTTC. Protein product: CASTSTSGSDEQFF.

This clonotype showed up many times. This rearrangement joins TRBV11-2 to TRBJ1-5; perhaps TRBD1 as D (5 bases). The CDR3 is 14 residues long. V dropped 5 bases and J dropped 9 bases, with 17 bases sitting between them. The V gene's germline CDR1 is SGHAT and CDR2 FQNNGV. CDR3 sequence reads: CASSPGARVGPQHF. The CDR3 bases are TGTGCCAGCAGCCCCGGGGCGAGGGTTGGGCCCCAGCATTTT.

This sequence joins TRBV5-4 and TRBJ2-7; D remains ambiguous. CDR3 size: 13 residues. V gave up 3 bases and J gave up 3 bases, with 10 bases separating them. The germline gives CDR1 SGHNT, CDR2 YYREEE (reference sequence). CDR3 region: CASSSGRNYEQYF. CDR3 DNA: TGTGCCAGCAGCTCCGGACGGAACTACGAGCAGTACTTC.

This clonotype came up many times. The genes are TRBV19 and TRBJ2-7; 7 bases map to TRBD1. Trimming removed 5 bases from V and 0 bases from J; junction bases left unmatched: 10. The CDR3 extends over 16 amino acids. Germline V gene data show CDR1 as LNHDA and CDR2 as SQIVND (reference sequence). The CDR3 bases are TGTGCCAGTAGTTCAACCCCCGGGACAGACTCCTACGAGCAGTACTTC. This gives the protein CASSSTPGTDSYEQYF.